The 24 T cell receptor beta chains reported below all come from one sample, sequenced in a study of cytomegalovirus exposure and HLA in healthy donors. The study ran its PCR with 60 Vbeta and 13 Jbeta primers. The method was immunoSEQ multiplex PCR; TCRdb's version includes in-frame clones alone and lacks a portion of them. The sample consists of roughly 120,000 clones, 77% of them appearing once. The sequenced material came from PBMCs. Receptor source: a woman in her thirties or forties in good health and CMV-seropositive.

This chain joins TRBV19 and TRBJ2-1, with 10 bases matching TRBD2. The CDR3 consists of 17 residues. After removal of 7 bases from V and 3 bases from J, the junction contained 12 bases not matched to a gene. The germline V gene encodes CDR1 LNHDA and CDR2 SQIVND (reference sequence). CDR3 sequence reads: CASTNDRASGSYNEQFF. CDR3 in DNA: TGTGCCAGTACCAATGACCGGGCTAGCGGGAGCTACAATGAGCAGTTCTTC.

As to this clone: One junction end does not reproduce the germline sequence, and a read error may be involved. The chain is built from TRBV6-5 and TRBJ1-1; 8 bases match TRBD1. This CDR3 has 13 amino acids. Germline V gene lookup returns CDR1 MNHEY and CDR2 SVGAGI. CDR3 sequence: CASSYRKRDRLIF. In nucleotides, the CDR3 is TGTGCCAGCAGTTACCGGAAACGGGACAGGCTTATCTTT.

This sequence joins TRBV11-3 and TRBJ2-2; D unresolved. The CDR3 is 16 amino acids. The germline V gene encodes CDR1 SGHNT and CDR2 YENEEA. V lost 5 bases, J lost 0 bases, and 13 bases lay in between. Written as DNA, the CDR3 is TGTGCCAGCAGCCCCATATGGAGTCCGAACACCGGGGAGCTGTTTTTT. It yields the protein CASSPIWSPNTGELFF. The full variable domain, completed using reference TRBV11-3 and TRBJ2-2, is EAGVVQSPRYKIIEKKQPVAFWCNPISGHNTLYWYLQNLGQGPELLIRYENEEAVDDSQLPKDRFSAERLKGVDSTLKIQPAELGDSAVYLCASSPIWSPNTGELFFGEGSRLTVL.

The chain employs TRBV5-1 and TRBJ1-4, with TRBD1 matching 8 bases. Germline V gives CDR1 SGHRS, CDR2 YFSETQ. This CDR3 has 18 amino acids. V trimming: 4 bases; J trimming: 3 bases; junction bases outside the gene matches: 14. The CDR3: CASSRMTGAVMANEKLFF. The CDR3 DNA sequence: TGCGCCAGCAGCCGGATGACAGGGGCAGTTATGGCTAATGAAAAACTGTTTTTT.

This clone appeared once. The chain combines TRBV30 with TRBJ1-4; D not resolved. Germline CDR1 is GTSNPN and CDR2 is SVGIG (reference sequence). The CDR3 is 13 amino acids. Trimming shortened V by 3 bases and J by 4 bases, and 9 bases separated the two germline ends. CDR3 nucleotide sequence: TGTGCCTGGAGCGGCGGTATTAATGAAAAACTGTTTTTT. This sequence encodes CAWSGGINEKLFF.

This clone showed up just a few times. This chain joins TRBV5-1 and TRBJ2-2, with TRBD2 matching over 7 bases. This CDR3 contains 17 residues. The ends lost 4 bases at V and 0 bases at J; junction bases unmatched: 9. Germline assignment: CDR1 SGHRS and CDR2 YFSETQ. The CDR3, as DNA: TGCGCCAGCAGCCGACTGAAGCGGGGAGCGAACACCGGGGAGCTGTTTTTT. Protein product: CASSRLKRGANTGELFF.

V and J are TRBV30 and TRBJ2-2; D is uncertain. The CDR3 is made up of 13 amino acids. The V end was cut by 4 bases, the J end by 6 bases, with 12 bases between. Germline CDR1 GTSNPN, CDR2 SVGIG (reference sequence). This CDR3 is CAWTRSGPGELFF. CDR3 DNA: TGTGCCTGGACTCGCTCAGGCCCCGGGGAGCTGTTTTTT.

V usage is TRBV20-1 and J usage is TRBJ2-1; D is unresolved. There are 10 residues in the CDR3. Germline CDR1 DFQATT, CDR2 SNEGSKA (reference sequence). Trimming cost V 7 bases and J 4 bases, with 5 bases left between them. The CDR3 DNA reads TGCAGTGTCCGGTACAATGAGCAGTTCTTC. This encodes CSVRYNEQFF.

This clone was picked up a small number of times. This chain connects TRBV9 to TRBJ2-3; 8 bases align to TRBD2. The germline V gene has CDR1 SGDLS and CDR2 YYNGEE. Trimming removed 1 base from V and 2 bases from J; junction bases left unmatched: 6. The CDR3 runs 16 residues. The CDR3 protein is CASSVQASGYTDTQYF. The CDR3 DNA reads TGTGCCAGCAGCGTACAAGCTAGCGGGTACACAGATACGCAGTATTTT.

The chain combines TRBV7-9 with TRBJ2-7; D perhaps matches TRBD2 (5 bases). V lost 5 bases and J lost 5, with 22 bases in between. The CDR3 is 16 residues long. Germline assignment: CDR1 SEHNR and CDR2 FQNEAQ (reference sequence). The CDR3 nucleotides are TGTGCCAGCAGCATCTCCTTAGCGATTTCCCCCGACGAGCAGTACTTC. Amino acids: CASSISLAISPDEQYF.

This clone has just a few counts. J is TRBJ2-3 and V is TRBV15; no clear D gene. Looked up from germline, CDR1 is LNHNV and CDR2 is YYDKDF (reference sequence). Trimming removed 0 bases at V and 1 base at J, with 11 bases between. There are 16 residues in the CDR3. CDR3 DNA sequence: TGTGCCACCAGCAGAGATCTAGTAGTGGGCACAGATACGCAGTATTTT. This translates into CATSRDLVVGTDTQYF.

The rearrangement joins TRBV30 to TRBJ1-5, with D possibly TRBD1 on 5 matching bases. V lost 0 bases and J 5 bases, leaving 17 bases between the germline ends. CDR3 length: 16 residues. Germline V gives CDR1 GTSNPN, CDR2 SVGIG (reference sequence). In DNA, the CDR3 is TGTGCCTGGAGTGTAGGGGCCCTCACCGGATATCAGCCCCAGCATTTT. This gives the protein CAWSVGALTGYQPQHF. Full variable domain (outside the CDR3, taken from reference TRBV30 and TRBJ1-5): SQTIHQWPATLVQPVGSPLSLECTVEGTSNPNLYWYRQAAGRGLQLLFYSVGIGQISSEVPQNLSASRPQDRQFILSSKKLLLSDSGFYLCAWSVGALTGYQPQHFGDGTRLSIL.

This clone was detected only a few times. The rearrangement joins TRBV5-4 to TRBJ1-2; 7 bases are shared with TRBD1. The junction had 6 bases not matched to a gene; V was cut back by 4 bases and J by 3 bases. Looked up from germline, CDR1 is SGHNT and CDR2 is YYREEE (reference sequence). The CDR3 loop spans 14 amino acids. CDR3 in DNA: TGTGCCAGCAGCCCGACAGGGCCTGACTATGGCTACACCTTC. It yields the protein CASSPTGPDYGYTF.

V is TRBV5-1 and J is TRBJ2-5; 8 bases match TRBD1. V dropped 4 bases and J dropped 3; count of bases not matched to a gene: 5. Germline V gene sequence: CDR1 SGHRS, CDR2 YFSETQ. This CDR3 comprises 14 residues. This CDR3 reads CASSGGTGKETQYF. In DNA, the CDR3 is TGCGCCAGCAGCGGGGGGACAGGCAAAGAGACCCAGTACTTC.

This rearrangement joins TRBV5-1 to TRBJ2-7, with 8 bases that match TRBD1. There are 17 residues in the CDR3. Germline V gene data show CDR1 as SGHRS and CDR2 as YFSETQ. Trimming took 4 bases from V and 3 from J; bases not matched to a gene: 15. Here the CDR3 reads CASSQAAGGRGDYEQYF. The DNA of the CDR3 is TGCGCCAGCAGCCAGGCGGCAGGGGGCAGGGGGGACTACGAGCAGTACTTC.

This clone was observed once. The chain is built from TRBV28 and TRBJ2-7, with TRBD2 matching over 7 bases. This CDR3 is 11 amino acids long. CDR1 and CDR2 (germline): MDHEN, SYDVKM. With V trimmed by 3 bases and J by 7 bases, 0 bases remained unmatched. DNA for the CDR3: TGTGCCAGCAGTTTGGGGGGGGAGCAGTACTTC. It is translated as CASSLGGEQYF.

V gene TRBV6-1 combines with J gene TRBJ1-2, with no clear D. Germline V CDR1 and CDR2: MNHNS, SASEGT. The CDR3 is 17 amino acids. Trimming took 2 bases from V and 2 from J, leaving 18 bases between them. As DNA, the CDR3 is TGTGCCAGCAGTGAACGTGGAGGAGGGAGTACAAACTATGGCTACACCTTC. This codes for CASSERGGGSTNYGYTF.

The CDR3 sequence: CASSQDRLTQETQYF. The CDR3 coding sequence is TGTGCCAGCAGCCAGGACAGACTGACACAAGAGACCCAGTACTTC. The chain joins TRBV11-1 to TRBJ2-5; possibly TRBD1 for D (6 bases). Germline CDR1 SGHAT, CDR2 FQDESV (reference sequence). The CDR3 loop spans 15 amino acids. V lost 5 bases to trimming and J lost 2 bases, with 15 bases between them.

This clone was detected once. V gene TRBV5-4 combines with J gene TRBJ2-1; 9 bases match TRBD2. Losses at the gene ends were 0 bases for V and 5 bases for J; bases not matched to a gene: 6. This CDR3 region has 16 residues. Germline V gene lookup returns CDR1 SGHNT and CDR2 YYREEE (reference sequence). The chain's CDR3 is CASSLATPSGDNEQFF. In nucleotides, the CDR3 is TGTGCCAGCAGCTTGGCTACACCTAGCGGGGACAATGAGCAGTTCTTC.

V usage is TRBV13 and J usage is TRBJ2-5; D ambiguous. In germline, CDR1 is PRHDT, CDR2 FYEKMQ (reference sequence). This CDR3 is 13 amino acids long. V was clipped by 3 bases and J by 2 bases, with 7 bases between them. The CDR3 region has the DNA TGTGCCAGCAGCTTCTGGCAGCAAGAGACCCAGTACTTC. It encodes CASSFWQQETQYF. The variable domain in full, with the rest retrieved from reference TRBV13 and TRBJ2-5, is AAGVIQSPRHLIKEKRETATLKCYPIPRHDTVYWYQQGPGQDPQFLISFYEKMQSDKGSIPDRFSAQQFSDYHSELNMSSLELGDSALYFCASSFWQQETQYFGPGTRLLVL.

CDR3 region: CASSPTGDPGELFF. The CDR3 DNA reads TGTGCCAGCAGTCCTACAGGGGACCCCGGGGAGCTGTTTTTT. The rearrangement joins TRBV25-1 to TRBJ2-2, with 7 bases identical to TRBD1. This CDR3 contains 14 residues. The germline V gene encodes CDR1 MGHDK and CDR2 SYGVNS. V was clipped by 5 bases and J by 6 bases; unmatched bases: 6. Variable domain in full (rest from reference TRBV25-1 and TRBJ2-2): EADIYQTPRYLVIGTGKKITLECSQTMGHDKMYWYQQDPGMELHLIHYSYGVNSTEKGDLSSESTVSRIRTEHFPLTLESARPSHTSQYLCASSPTGDPGELFFGEGSRLTVL.

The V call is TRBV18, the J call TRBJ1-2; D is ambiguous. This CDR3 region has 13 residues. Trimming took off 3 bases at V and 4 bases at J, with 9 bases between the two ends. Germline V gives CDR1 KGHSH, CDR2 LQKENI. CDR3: CASSPGSTYGYTF. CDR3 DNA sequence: TGTGCCAGCTCACCGGGGAGTACCTATGGCTACACCTTC.

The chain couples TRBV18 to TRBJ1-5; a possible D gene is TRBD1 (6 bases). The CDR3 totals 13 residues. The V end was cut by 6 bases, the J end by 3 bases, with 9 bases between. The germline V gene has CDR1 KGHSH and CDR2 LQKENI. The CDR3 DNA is TGTGCCAGCTCCCGGGACACCAATCAGCCCCAGCATTTT. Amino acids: CASSRDTNQPQHF.

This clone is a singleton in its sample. Written as DNA, the CDR3 is TGTGCCAGCAGTTTAATAGGGGGAGTGAACACTGAAGCTTTCTTT. Encoded protein: CASSLIGGVNTEAFF. V is TRBV28 and J is TRBJ1-1, with D perhaps matching TRBD1 (6 bases). The CDR3 is 15 residues long. Per germline, CDR1 MDHEN and CDR2 SYDVKM. Trimming pared 2 bases from V and 0 bases from J, leaving 10 bases between.